Below, one T cell receptor (beta chain) is given with its context. Clones were read by immunoSEQ multiplex PCR, and TCRdb kept only the in-frame ones, dropping some. The table has 1.5 million to 2.5 million clones, less than 95% seen once. V was shortened by 2 bases and J by 8 bases, with 7 bases between the two germline ends. The CDR3 totals 12 residues. CDR1 and CDR2 (germline): SGHRS, YFSETQ. This record comes from a study of shared clonotypes between healthy human individuals. Naive CD8 isolation took CD45RO-negative cells positively selected for CCR7 and excluded terminally differentiated effector memory CD45RA+ cells.

V gene TRBV5-1 combines with J gene TRBJ2-2; D gene uncertain. Sequencing was done on a sample of naive CD8+ T cells sorted from blood. This clonotype originated in a man aged 18-30 years in good health. CDR3 sequence: CASSFMSGELFF. CDR3 in DNA: TGCGCCAGCAGCTTCATGTCGGGGGAGCTGTTTTTT. Looking up the rest from reference TRBV5-1 and TRBJ2-2 gives the full variable domain: KAGVTQTPRYLIKTRGQQVTLSCSPISGHRSVSWYQQTPGQGLQFLFEYFSETQRNKGNFPGRFSGRQFSNSRSEMNVSTLELGDSALYLCASSFMSGELFFGEGSRLTVL.